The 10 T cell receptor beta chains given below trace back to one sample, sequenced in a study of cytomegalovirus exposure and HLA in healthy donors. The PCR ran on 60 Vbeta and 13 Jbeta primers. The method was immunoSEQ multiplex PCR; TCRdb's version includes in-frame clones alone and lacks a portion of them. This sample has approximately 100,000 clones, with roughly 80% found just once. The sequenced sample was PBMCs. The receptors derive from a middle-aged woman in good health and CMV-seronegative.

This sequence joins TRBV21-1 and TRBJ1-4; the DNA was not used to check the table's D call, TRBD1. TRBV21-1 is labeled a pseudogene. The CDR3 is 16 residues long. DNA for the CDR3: TGTGCCAGCAGCAAACTTCCCGGGACAGGGGATGAAAAACTGTTTTTT. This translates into CASSKLPGTGDEKLFF.

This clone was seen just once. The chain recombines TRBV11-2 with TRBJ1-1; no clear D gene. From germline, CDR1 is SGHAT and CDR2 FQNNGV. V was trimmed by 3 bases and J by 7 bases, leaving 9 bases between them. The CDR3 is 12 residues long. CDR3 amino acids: CASSFAGGEAFF. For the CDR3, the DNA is TGTGCCAGCAGCTTTGCGGGTGGTGAAGCTTTCTTT. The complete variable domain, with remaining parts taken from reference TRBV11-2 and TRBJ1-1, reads EAGVAQSPRYKIIEKRQSVAFWCNPISGHATLYWYQQILGQGPKLLIQFQNNGVVDDSQLPKDRFSAERLKGVDSTLKIQPAKLEDSAVYLCASSFAGGEAFFGQGTRLTVV.

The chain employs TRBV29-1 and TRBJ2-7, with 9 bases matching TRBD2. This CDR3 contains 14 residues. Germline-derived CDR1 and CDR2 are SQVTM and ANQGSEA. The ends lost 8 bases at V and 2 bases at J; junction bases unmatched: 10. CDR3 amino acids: CSTVLAGKTYEQYF. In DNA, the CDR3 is TGCAGCACCGTCCTAGCGGGAAAGACCTACGAGCAGTACTTC.

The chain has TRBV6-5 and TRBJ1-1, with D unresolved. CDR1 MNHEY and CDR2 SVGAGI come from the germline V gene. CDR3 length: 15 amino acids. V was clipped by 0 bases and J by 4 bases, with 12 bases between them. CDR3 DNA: TGTGCCAGCAGTTACTCGACCATCGGCGGCACTGAAGCTTTCTTT. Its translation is CASSYSTIGGTEAFF.

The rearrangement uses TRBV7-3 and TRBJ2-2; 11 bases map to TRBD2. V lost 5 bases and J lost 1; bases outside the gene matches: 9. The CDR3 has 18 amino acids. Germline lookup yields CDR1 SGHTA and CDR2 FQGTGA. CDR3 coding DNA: TGTGCCAGCAGCCCCGGGGGGCTAGCGGGAGGGAACACCGGGGAGCTGTTTTTT. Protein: CASSPGGLAGGNTGELFF.

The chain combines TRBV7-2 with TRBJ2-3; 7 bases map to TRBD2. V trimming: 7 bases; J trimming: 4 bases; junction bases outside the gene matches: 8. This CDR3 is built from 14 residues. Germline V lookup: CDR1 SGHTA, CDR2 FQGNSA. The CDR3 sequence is CASNLWEGPDTQYF. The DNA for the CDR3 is TGTGCCAGCAACCTTTGGGAGGGTCCAGATACGCAGTATTTT. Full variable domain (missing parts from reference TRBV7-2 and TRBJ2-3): GAGVSQSPSNKVTEKGKDVELRCDPISGHTALYWYRQSLGQGLEFLIYFQGNSAPDKSGLPSDRFSAERTGGSVSTLTIQRTQQEDSAVYLCASNLWEGPDTQYFGPGTRLTVL.

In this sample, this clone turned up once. The DNA of the CDR3 is TGTGCCAGCAGCTCTAGGGGGGAGGGCACCCGGGATACGCAGTATTTT. It codes for CASSSRGEGTRDTQYF. The rearrangement uses TRBV11-2 and TRBJ2-3; possibly TRBD2 for D (7 bases). This CDR3 spans 16 amino acids. Germline V CDR1 and CDR2: SGHAT, FQNNGV. V lost 4 bases and J 6 bases, leaving 20 bases between the germline ends.

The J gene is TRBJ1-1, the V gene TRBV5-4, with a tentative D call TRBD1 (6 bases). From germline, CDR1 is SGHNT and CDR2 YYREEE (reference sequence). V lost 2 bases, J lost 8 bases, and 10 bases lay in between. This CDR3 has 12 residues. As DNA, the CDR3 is TGTGCCAGCAGCTTCAGCACAGGGGAAGCTTTCTTT. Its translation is CASSFSTGEAFF.

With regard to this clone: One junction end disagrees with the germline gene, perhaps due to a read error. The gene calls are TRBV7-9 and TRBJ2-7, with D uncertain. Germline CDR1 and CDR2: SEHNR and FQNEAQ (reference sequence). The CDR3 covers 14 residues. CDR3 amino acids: CSSDRLISSYEQYF. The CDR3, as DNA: TGTTCCAGCGATCGACTTATAAGCTCCTACGAGCAGTACTTC.

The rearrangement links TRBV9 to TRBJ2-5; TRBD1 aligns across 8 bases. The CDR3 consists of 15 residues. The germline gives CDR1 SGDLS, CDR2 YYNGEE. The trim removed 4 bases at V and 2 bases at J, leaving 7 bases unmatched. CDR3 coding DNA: TGTGCCAGCAGCCCTAGGACAGGGAATCAAGAGACCCAGTACTTC. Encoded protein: CASSPRTGNQETQYF.